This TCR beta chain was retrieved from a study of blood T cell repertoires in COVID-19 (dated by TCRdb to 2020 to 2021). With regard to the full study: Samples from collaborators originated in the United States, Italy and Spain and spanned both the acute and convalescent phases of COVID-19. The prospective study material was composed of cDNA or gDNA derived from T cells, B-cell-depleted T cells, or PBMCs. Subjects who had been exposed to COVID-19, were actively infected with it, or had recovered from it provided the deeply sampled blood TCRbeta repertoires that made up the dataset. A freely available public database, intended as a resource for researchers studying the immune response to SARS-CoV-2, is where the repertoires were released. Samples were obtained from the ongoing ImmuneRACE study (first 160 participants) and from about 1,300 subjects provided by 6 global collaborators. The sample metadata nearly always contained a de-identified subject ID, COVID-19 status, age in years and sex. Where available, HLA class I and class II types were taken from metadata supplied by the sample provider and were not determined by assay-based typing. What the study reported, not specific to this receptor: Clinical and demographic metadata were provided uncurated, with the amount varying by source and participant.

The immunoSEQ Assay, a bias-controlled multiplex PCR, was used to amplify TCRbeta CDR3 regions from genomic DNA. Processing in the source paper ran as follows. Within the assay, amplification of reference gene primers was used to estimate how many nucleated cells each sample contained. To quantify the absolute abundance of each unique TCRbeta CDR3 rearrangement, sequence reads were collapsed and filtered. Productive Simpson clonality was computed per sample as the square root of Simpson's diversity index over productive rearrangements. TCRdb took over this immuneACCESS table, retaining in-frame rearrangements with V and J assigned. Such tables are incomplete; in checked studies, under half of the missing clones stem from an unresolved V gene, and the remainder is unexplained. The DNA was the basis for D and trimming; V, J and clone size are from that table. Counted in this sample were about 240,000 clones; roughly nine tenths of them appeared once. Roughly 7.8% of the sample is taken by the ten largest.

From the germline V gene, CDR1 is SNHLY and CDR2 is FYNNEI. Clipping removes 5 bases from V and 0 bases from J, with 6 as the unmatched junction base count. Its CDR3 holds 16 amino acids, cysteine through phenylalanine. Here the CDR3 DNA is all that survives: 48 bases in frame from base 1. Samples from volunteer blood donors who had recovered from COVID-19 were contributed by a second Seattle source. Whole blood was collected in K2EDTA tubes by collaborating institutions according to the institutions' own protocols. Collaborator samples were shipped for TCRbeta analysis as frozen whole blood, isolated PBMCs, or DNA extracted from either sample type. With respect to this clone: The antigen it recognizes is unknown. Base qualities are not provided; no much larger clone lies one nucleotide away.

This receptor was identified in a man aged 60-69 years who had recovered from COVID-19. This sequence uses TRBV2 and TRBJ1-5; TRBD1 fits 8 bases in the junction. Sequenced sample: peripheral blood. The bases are TGTGCCAGCAGTCTTCAGGGGGCCGGTAGCAATCAGCCCCAGCATTTT. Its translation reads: CASSLQGAGSNQPQHF.